This TCR beta chain was documented in a study of cytotoxic CD8 clonotypes in ibrutinib-treated CLL. The germline V gene encodes CDR1 LNHDA and CDR2 SQIVND (reference sequence). The trim removed 4 bases at V and 3 bases at J, leaving 7 bases unmatched. This CDR3 comprises 18 residues. The protocol was immunoSEQ multiplex PCR, while the TCRdb copy is restricted to in-frame clones and leaves out a portion. The sample has about 140,000 clones, roughly 90% seen once. The V call is TRBV19, the J call TRBJ2-3; the match to TRBD2 covers 16 bases. This TCR was sampled from a human donor with chronic lymphocytic leukemia. The material was PBMCs, obtained after 12 months of ibrutinib treatment. The CDR3 DNA reads as TGTGCCAGTAGTAGGGGACTAGCGGGAGGGGGTATGACAGATACGCAGTATTTT. As protein: CASSRGLAGGGMTDTQYF. Together with reference TRBV19 and TRBJ2-3, the CDR3 gives the full variable domain: DGGITQSPKYLFRKEGQNVTLSCEQNLNHDAMYWYRQDPGQGLRLIYYSQIVNDFQKGDIAEGYSVSREKKESFPLTVTSAQKNPTAFYLCASSRGLAGGGMTDTQYFGPGTRLTVL.